The 27 T cell receptor beta chains in this list originate from one sample, sequenced in a study of T cell repertoires in cytomegalovirus infection. The antigens for these receptors are not known. Via MiXCR, TCRdb re-called the reads, giving one row per CDR3 protein. The table records around 900,000 distinct CDR3 sequences, about a third of them present only once. This sample comprised cultured CD8+ T cells from PBMCs, obtained from culture after CMV antigen stimulation. The receptors were gathered from a human donor in good health (CMV status not recorded). Some clones in this sample may be carry-over from other donors' samples.

The sample holds a few counts of this clonotype. The chain is built from TRBV28 and TRBJ2-1; possible D gene TRBD2, 6 bases. This CDR3 is built from 15 residues. From germline, CDR1 is MDHEN and CDR2 SYDVKM. V was pared by 4 bases and J by 8 bases, with 18 bases between. The CDR3, as DNA: TGTGCCAGCAGTTCCGGGGCACTCCGCGGGGATGAGCAGTTCTTC. Translating it yields CASSSGALRGDEQFF.

The V and J genes are TRBV27 and TRBJ2-3, with D tentatively TRBD1 or TRBD2 (5 bases each). Trimming removed 0 bases from V and 1 base from J, with 11 bases in between. The CDR3 has 16 amino acids. Germline V gene data show CDR1 as MNHEY and CDR2 as SMNVEV (reference sequence). CDR3: CASSLSSGRGTDTQYF. In DNA, the CDR3 is TGTGCCAGCAGTTTATCGTCGGGACGGGGCACAGATACGCAGTATTTT.

This clonotype showed up just a few times. V usage is TRBV6-6 and J usage is TRBJ1-4, with 10 bases fitting TRBD1. Germline trimming cut 4 bases from V and 4 bases from J; bases unmatched to any gene: 6. Germline loops: CDR1 MNHNY, CDR2 SVGAGI (reference sequence). The CDR3 runs 16 residues. CDR3 sequence: CASSSPDRGINEKLFF. DNA of the CDR3: TGTGCCAGCAGTTCACCGGACAGGGGGATTAATGAAAAACTGTTTTTT.

This rearrangement joins TRBV28 to TRBJ2-2, with 7 bases that match TRBD1. This CDR3 region has 15 residues. From germline, CDR1 is MDHEN and CDR2 SYDVKM. J gave up 5 bases and V 8 bases, and 11 bases lay outside the gene matches. The CDR3 reads CASGKEQGYTGELFF. The CDR3 nucleotides read TGTGCCAGCGGGAAGGAACAGGGGTATACCGGGGAGCTGTTTTTT.

The table lists this clonotype with a few counts. J is TRBJ2-3 and V is TRBV7-9, with 8 bases that match TRBD1. The germline V gene has CDR1 SEHNR and CDR2 FQNEAQ (reference sequence). J lost 10 bases, V lost 5 bases, and 14 bases had no gene match. This CDR3 spans 15 amino acids. This chain's CDR3 is CASSKEQGVWFAQYF. CDR3 bases: TGTGCCAGCAGCAAAGAACAGGGGGTCTGGTTTGCGCAGTATTTT.

The genes are TRBV6-6 and TRBJ1-2; 8 nucleotides align to TRBD1. The CDR3 sequence is 18 residues long. Per germline, CDR1 MNHNY and CDR2 SVGAGI (reference sequence). V gave up 5 bases and J gave up 5 bases; unmatched junction bases: 19. CDR3 amino acids: CASSLLQKGTGQRYGYTF. CDR3 DNA: TGTGCCAGCAGTCTCCTTCAAAAGGGGACAGGCCAGAGGTATGGCTACACCTTC.

This clonotype has more than one count but fewer than ten. The chain employs TRBV6-5 and TRBJ2-1, with D possibly matching TRBD2 (6 bases). The germline gives CDR1 MNHEY, CDR2 SVGAGI. V gave up 10 bases and J gave up 8 bases, with 12 bases separating them. The CDR3 totals 11 residues. DNA for the CDR3: TGTGCCACAGCATCGGGAGATGAGCAGTTCTTC. Translating gives CATASGDEQFF.

There are a few counts of this clonotype. The CDR3: CASSYGRRGARVDQPQHF. In DNA, the CDR3 is TGTGCCAGCAGTTACGGAAGACGTGGGGCCAGGGTTGATCAGCCCCAGCATTTT. The chain carries TRBV6-2 or TRBV6-3 and TRBJ1-5, with D maybe TRBD1 (5 bases). Trimming took 2 bases from V and 5 from J, leaving 22 bases between them. CDR3 length: 18 residues. Germline CDR1 and CDR2: MNHEY and SVGEGT.

The chain joins TRBV6-1 to TRBJ2-7; D might be TRBD1 or TRBD2, each matching 5 bases. V was pared by 8 bases and J by 4 bases, with 21 bases between. Per the germline V gene, CDR1 is MNHNS and CDR2 is SASEGT. The CDR3 runs to 15 residues. The CDR3 DNA is TGTGCCAGCTTAGAAGAAGGGACGTTCTTGTACGAGCAGTACGTC. Its protein product is CASLEEGTFLYEQYV.

This clonotype was seen only once. The rearrangement links TRBV29-1 to TRBJ2-2, with 10 bases fitting TRBD1. There are 13 residues in the CDR3. Germline lookup yields CDR1 SQVTM and CDR2 ANQGSEA. The junction had 2 bases not matched to a gene; V was cut back by 4 bases and J by 6 bases. CDR3: CSVGGTGAGELFF. The CDR3 DNA is TGCAGCGTTGGGGGGACAGGGGCCGGGGAGCTGTTTTTT.

This clonotype was counted many times. This chain connects TRBV7-6 to TRBJ2-1; 13 bases agree with TRBD2. Germline V CDR1 and CDR2: SGHVS, FNYEAQ. Trimming removed 4 bases from V and 0 bases from J; junction bases left unmatched: 9. The CDR3 covers 19 residues. CDR3 nucleotides: TGTGCCAGCAGCTCCCCGACTAGCGGGGGGCCGAGCTCCTACAATGAGCAGTTCTTC. Encoded protein: CASSSPTSGGPSSYNEQFF.

The table lists this clonotype with a few counts. The V gene is TRBV19, the J gene TRBJ2-7; weak D call: TRBD1 (6 bases). The CDR3 has 14 amino acids. The ends were cut back, 6 bases at V and 2 bases at J, with 14 bases in the middle. The V gene's germline CDR1 is LNHDA and CDR2 SQIVND (reference sequence). The chain's CDR3 is CASSITGNAYEQYF. CDR3 DNA: TGTGCCAGTAGCATCACAGGGAATGCCTACGAGCAGTACTTC.

CDR3 sequence reads: CASSFAIRGPSYEQYF. For the CDR3, the DNA is TGTGCCAGCAGTTTTGCTATCCGGGGGCCCTCCTACGAGCAGTACTTC. The V call is TRBV6-1, the J call TRBJ2-7; D may match TRBD1 or TRBD2 (6 bases each). CDR1 is MNHNS and CDR2 is SASEGT in the germline V gene. CDR3 length: 16 amino acids. V gave up 5 bases and J gave up 0 bases, with 17 bases separating them.

There are a few counts of this clonotype. J is TRBJ2-5 and V is TRBV6-2 or TRBV6-3; 9 nucleotides match TRBD1. The germline CDR1 and CDR2 sequences are MNHEY and SVGEGT. J gave up 1 base and V 0 bases, and 12 bases lay outside the gene matches. CDR3 size: 19 residues. The CDR3 DNA reads as TGTGCCAGCAGTTACTCTCCGGTTCGCGGGACAGGGCTCCAAGAGACCCAGTACTTC. Translating it yields CASSYSPVRGTGLQETQYF.

The chain has TRBV6-1 and TRBJ1-4; D is ambiguous. Germline V CDR1 and CDR2: MNHNS, SASEGT. The CDR3 extends over 15 amino acids. V was clipped by 4 bases and J by 0 bases, with 9 bases between them. CDR3 nucleotides: TGTGCCAGCAGTGGATACATTGCAACTAATGAAAAACTGTTTTTT. Protein: CASSGYIATNEKLFF.

This sequence joins TRBV6-1 and TRBJ1-2; D is perhaps TRBD1 (5 bases). Between the trimmed V and J ends, which lost 5 bases and 1 base, there was a span of 17 bases. CDR1 is MNHNS, CDR2 SASEGT, per germline. The CDR3 sequence is 16 residues long. The CDR3 protein is CASSLPGLIFNYGYTF. The CDR3 region has the DNA TGTGCCAGCAGTTTGCCGGGACTTATCTTTAACTATGGCTACACCTTC.

This clonotype was found a few times. One end of the junction does not line up with germline, which may come from a read error. The chain combines TRBV7-9 with TRBJ1-1; TRBD1 might be the D (6 bases). From germline, CDR1 is SEHNR and CDR2 FQNEAQ (reference sequence). The CDR3 is 13 amino acids. The CDR3 loop reads CASTLGGSGKAFF. CDR3 bases: TGTGCCAGCACCTTAGGGGGAAGCGGAAAAGCTTTCTTT. The full variable domain, in which reference TRBV7-9 and TRBJ1-1 provide the parts outside the CDR3, is DTGVSQNPRHKITKRGQNVTFRCDPISEHNRLYWYRQTLGQGPEFLTYFQNEAQLEKSRLLSDRFSAERPKGSFSTLEIQRTEQGDSAMYLCASTLGGSGKAFFGQGTRLTVV.

V usage is TRBV7-9 and J usage is TRBJ1-4; a possible D gene is TRBD1 (5 bases). With 4 bases removed from V and 5 bases from J, the gap between germline ends came to 11 bases. Looked up from germline, CDR1 is SEHNR and CDR2 is FQNEAQ (reference sequence). There are 14 residues in the CDR3. CDR3 sequence reads: CASSSRDSNEKLFF. The DNA for the CDR3 is TGTGCCAGCAGCTCCCGGGACTCCAATGAAAAACTGTTTTTT.

This clonotype was picked up many times. This rearrangement joins TRBV7-6 to TRBJ2-7, with 7 bases lining up with TRBD2. The CDR3 is made up of 16 amino acids. Germline CDR1 SGHVS, CDR2 FNYEAQ. Trimming removed 5 bases from V and 0 bases from J; junction bases left unmatched: 10. CDR3 DNA: TGTGCCAGCAGCCCCGAACCGGGGGGAAGCTCCTACGAGCAGTACGTC. This encodes CASSPEPGGSSYEQYV.

This chain joins TRBV4-1 and TRBJ2-5; TRBD1 is a possible D gene (6 bases). Germline CDR1 and CDR2: MGHRA and YSYEKL. The V gene lost 7 bases and the J gene lost 5 bases, with 17 bases spanning the gap. This CDR3 comprises 14 residues. CDR3 nucleotide sequence: TGCGCCAGCAACCCGACAGGAACCCGGGAGACCCAGTACTTC. It yields the protein CASNPTGTRETQYF.

The chain uses TRBV7-9 and TRBJ2-7, with D perhaps matching TRBD1 or TRBD2 (5 bases each). Germline values: CDR1 SEHNR, CDR2 FQNEAQ (reference sequence). The CDR3 length is 15 residues. The germline V and J ends were trimmed by 5 bases and 0 bases, with 14 bases remaining between them. In nucleotides, the CDR3 is TGTGCCAGCAGCCAGCCGGGACCGGACTCCTACGAGCAGTACGTC. This codes for CASSQPGPDSYEQYV.

The gene calls are TRBV20-1 and TRBJ2-7; no reliable D call. CDR3 length: 14 amino acids. Germline V CDR1 and CDR2: DFQATT, SNEGSKA (reference sequence). Trimming shortened V by 6 bases and J by 2 bases, and 17 bases separated the two germline ends. CDR3 DNA: TGCAGTGCGCCTGAGTTGAGGTATCCCTACGAGCAGTACTTC. Translation gives CSAPELRYPYEQYF.

The sample holds many counts of this clonotype. This rearrangement joins TRBV27 to TRBJ1-2; 7 bases align to TRBD1. The V segment lost 8 bases and the J segment 4 bases; nucleotides outside the gene matches: 10. CDR3 length: 14 residues. Germline V gives CDR1 MNHEY, CDR2 SMNVEV (reference sequence). The CDR3 reads CASGGTDHLYGYTF. The CDR3 DNA follows: TGTGCCAGCGGCGGGACAGATCACCTCTATGGCTACACCTTC.

Only a few counts were recorded for this clonotype. The rearrangement uses TRBV6-5 and TRBJ1-1; possible D gene TRBD1, 5 bases. The CDR3 length is 14 residues. V lost 1 base and J 1 base, leaving 7 bases between the germline ends. Per germline, CDR1 MNHEY and CDR2 SVGAGI. The DNA for the CDR3 is TGTGCCAGCAGTTACTTCGGACAGAACACTGAAGCTTTCTTT. As protein: CASSYFGQNTEAFF.

The V and J genes are TRBV15 and TRBJ2-7, with D maybe TRBD1 (6 bases). Deletions cut 1 base from V and 2 bases from J, with 12 bases between. The CDR3 contains 15 residues. CDR1 LNHNV and CDR2 YYDKDF come from the germline V gene (reference sequence). CDR3 sequence: CATSRVSQGPYEQYF. For the CDR3, the DNA is TGTGCCACCAGCAGAGTTTCTCAGGGGCCCTACGAGCAGTACTTC.

Concerning this clonotype itself: Germline and junction disagree at one end, which may indicate a read error. The chain joins TRBV6-1 to TRBJ2-5; D may be TRBD2 (5 bases). The CDR3 consists of 14 residues. CDR1 MNHNS and CDR2 SASEGT come from the germline V gene. CDR3 residues: CVSEEGPGGETQYF. Here the CDR3 DNA reads TGTGTCAGCGAAGAGGGCCCCGGCGGGGAGACCCAGTACTTC.

This clonotype has a single count. The rearrangement uses TRBV27 and TRBJ1-2; 9 bases map to TRBD1. The germline CDR1 and CDR2 sequences are MNHEY and SMNVEV (reference sequence). This CDR3 region has 14 residues. V was clipped by 8 bases and J by 4 bases; unmatched bases: 8. In DNA form, the CDR3 reads TGTGCCAGCGGAACAGGGGGCGCGGTCTATGGCTACACCTTC. Encoded protein: CASGTGGAVYGYTF.